This TCR beta chain is drawn from a study of blood T cells in healthy people across ages. Study results and limitations: Samples with more naive T cells showed higher observed beta diversity.

PCR was performed a second time for roughly 7 to 11 cycles using a sample-barcoded 5' primer and a J-beta primer mix. A minimum of 2.5 million CDR3-containing paired-end reads was obtained for each sample. TCRdb reanalysed the 5' RACE reads using MiXCR and keeps one entry per CDR3 protein. The repertoire consists of approximately 670,000 distinct CDR3 sequences, with roughly 43% occurring once and the leading ten covering approximately 31%. Comments on this clonotype: Its cognate antigen is unknown.

V was clipped by 6 bases and J by 6 bases; unmatched bases: 7. CDR3 length: 14 residues. The germline V gene encodes CDR1 MNHEY and CDR2 SVGEGT. What was sequenced was blood. This rearrangement joins TRBV6-2 or TRBV6-3 to TRBJ1-1; TRBD1 agrees at 10 bases. This receptor was identified in a man older than 75 in good health. The CDR3 reads CASSRDRGQAEAFF. In DNA form, the CDR3 reads TGTGCCAGCAGCCGGGACAGGGGTCAAGCTGAAGCTTTCTTT.